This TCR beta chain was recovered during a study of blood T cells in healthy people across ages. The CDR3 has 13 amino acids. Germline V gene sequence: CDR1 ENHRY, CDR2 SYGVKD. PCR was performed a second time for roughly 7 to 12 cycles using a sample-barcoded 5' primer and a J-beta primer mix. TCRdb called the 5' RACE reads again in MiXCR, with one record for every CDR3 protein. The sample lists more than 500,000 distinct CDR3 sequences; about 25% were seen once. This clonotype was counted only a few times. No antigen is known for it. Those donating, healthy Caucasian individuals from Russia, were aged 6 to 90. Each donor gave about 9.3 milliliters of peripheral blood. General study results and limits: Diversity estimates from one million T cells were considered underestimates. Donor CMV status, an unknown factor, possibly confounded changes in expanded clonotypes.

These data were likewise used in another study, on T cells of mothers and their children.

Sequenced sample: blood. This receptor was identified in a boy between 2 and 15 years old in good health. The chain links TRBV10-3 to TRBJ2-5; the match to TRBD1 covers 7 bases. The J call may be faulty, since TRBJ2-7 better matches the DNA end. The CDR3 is CAISGDRAYEQYF. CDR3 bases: TGTGCCATCAGTGGGGACAGAGCCTACGAGCAGTACTTC.